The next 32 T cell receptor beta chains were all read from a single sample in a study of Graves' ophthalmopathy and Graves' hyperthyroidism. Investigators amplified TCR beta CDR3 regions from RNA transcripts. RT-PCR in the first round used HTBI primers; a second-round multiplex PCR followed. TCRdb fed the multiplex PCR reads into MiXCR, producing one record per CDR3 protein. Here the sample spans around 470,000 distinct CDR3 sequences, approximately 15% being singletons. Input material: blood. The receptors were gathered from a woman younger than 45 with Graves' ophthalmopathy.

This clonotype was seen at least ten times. DNA of the CDR3: TGTGCCAGCAGCCAAGATCCCTACGAGTCACCCCTCCACTTT. It codes for CASSQDPYESPLHF. The chain couples TRBV4-2 to TRBJ1-6; D is undetermined. In germline, CDR1 is LGHNA, CDR2 YNFKEQ. Trimming cost V 0 bases and J 10 bases, with 10 bases left between them. The CDR3 spans 14 residues.

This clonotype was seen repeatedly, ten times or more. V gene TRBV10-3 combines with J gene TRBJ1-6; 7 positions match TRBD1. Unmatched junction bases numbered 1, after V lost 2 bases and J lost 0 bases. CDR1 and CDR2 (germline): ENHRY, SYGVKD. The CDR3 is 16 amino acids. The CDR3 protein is CAISERDSSYNSPLHF. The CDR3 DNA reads TGTGCCATCAGTGAGCGGGACAGCTCCTATAATTCACCCCTCCACTTT.

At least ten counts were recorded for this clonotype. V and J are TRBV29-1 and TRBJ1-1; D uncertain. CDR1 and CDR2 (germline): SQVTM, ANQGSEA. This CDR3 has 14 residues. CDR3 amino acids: CKGRVNAMNTEAFF. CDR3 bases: TGCAAGGGCCGGGTTAACGCGATGAACACTGAAGCTTTCTTT.

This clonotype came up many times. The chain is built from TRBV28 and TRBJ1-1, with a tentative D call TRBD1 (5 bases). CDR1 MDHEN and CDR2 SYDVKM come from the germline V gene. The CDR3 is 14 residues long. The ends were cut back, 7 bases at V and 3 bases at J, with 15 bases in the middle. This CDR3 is CASTQGHLDTEAFF. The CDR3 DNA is TGTGCCAGCACCCAAGGACATCTTGACACTGAAGCTTTCTTT.

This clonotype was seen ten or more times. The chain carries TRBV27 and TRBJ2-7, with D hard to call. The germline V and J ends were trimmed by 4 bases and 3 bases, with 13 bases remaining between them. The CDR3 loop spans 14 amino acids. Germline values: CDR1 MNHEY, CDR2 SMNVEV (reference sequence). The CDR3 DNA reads TGTGCCAGCAGTTCACCGACAACACACTACGAGCAGTACTTC. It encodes CASSSPTTHYEQYF.

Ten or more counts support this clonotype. As DNA, the CDR3 is TGTGCCAGCAGTTTAGGAGGCAGTGGCGGGACTGAAGCTTTCTTT. Amino acid sequence: CASSLGGSGGTEAFF. This chain connects TRBV12-3 or TRBV12-4 to TRBJ1-1, with D unresolved. With 1 base removed from V and 5 bases from J, the gap between germline ends came to 14 bases. The CDR3 has 15 amino acids.

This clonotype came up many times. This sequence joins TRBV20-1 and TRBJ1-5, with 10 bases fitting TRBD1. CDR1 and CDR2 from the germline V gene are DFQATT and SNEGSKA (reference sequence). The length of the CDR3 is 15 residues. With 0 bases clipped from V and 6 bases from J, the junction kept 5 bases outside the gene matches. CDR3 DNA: TGCAGTGCTAGAGATTCGGACAGGGGGAGTCAGCCCCAGCATTTT. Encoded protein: CSARDSDRGSQPQHF.

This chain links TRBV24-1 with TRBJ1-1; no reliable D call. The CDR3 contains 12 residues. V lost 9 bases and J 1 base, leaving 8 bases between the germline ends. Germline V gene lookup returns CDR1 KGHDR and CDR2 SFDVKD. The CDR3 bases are TGTGCCACCCGCGCTGGGAACACTGAAGCTTTCTTT. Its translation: CATRAGNTEAFF.

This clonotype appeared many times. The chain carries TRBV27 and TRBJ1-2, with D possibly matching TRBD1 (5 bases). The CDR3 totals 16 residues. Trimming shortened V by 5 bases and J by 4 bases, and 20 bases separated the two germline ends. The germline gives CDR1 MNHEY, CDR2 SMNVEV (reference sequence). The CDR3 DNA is TGTGCCAGCAGTGTAAAGTCCCCGGGGCTAGGCTATGGCTACACCTTC. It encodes CASSVKSPGLGYGYTF.

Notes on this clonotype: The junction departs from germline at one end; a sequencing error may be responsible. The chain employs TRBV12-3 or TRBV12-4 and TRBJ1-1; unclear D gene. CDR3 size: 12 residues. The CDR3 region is CARSLRYTEAFF. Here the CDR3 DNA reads TGTGCCCGCAGTTTACGGTACACTGAAGCTTTCTTT.

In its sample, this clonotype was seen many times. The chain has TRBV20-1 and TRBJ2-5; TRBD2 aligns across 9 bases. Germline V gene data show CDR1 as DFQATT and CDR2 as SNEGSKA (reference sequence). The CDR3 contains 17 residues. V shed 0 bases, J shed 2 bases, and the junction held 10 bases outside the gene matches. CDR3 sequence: CSARDKASGTLQETQYF. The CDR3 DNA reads TGCAGTGCTAGAGATAAGGCTAGCGGGACCCTACAAGAGACCCAGTACTTC.

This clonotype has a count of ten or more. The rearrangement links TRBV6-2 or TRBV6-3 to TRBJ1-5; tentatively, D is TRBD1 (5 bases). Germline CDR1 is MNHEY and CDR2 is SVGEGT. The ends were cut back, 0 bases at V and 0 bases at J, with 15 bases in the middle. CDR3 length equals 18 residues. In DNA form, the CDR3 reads TGTGCCAGCAGTTACTCGAGAAGGGGCCGCTATAGCAATCAGCCCCAGCATTTT. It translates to CASSYSRRGRYSNQPQHF.

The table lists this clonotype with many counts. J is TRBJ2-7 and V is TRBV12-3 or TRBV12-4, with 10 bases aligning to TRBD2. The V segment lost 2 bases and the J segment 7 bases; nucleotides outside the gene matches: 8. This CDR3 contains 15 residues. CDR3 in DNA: TGTGCCAGCAGTTTAAGGAGCGGGGGGGCGGTGGAGCAGTACTTC. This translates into CASSLRSGGAVEQYF.

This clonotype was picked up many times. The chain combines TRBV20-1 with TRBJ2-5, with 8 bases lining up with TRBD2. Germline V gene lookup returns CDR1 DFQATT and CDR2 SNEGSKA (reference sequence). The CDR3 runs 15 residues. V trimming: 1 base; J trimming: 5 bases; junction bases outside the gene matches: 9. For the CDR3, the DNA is TGCAGTGCTAGAGTTGGTAGCGGGGTCATGGAGACCCAGTACTTC. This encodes CSARVGSGVMETQYF.

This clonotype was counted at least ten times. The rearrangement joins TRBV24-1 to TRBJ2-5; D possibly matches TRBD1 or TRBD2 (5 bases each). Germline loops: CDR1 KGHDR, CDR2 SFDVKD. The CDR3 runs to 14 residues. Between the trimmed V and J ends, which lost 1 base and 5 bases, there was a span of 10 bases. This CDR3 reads CATSDFGRDETQYF. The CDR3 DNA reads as TGTGCCACCAGTGATTTTGGCAGGGACGAGACCCAGTACTTC.

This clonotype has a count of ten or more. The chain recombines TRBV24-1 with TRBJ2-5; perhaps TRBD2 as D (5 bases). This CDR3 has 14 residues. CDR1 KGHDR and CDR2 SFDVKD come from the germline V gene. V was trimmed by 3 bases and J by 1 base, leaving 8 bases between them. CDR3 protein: CATSDGGGQETQYF. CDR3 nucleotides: TGTGCCACCAGTGATGGTGGAGGCCAAGAGACCCAGTACTTC.

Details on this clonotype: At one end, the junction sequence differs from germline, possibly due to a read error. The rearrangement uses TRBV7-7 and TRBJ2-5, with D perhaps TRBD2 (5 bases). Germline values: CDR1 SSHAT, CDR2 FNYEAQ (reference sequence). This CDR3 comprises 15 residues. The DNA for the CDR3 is TGTGCTAGCAGCTATGGACTGAGTCTTCGCGAGACCCAGTACTTC. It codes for CASSYGLSLRETQYF.

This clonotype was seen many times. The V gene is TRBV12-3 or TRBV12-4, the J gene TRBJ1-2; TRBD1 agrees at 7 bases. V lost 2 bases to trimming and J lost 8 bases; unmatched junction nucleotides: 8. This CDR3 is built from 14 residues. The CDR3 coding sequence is TGTGCCAGCAGTTTAAAGGGCAGGGGGATCGGCTACACCTTC. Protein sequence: CASSLKGRGIGYTF.

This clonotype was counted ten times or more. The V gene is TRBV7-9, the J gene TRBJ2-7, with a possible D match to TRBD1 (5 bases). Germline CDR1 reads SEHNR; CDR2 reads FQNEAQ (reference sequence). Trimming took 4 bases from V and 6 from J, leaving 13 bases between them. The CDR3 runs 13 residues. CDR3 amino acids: CASSSDSAGEQYF. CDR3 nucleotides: TGTGCCAGCAGCTCTGACAGCGCCGGCGAGCAGTACTTC.

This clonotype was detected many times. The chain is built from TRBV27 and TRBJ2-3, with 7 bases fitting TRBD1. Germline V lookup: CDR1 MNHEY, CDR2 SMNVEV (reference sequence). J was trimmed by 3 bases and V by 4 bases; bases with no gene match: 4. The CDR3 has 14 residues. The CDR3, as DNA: TGTGCCAGCAGTTCCCACAGGGGAACAGATACGCAGTATTTT. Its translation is CASSSHRGTDTQYF.

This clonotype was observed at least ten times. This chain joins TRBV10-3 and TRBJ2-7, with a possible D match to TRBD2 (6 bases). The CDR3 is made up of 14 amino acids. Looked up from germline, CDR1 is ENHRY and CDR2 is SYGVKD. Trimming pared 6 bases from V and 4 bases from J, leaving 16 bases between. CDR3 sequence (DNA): TGTGCCATCAGCTCACGGGGGACCGGGTACGAGCAGTACTTC. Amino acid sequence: CAISSRGTGYEQYF.

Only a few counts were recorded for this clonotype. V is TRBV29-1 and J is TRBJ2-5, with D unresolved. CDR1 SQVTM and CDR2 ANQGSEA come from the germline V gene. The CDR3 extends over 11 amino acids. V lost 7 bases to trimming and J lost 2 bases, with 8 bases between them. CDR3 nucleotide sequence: TGCAGCGCCCAGCGACAAGAGACCCAGTACTTC. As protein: CSAQRQETQYF.

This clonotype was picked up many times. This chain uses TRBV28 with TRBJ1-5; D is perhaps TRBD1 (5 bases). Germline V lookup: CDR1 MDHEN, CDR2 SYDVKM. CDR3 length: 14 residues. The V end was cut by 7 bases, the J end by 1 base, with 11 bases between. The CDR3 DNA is TGTGCCAGCAAGGGACGGGACAGCAATCAGCCCCAGCATTTT. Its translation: CASKGRDSNQPQHF. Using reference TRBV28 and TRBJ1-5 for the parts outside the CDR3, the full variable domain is DVKVTQSSRYLVKRTGEKVFLECVQDMDHENMFWYRQDPGLGLRLIYFSYDVKMKEKGDIPEGYSVSREKKERFSLILESASTNQTSMYLCASKGRDSNQPQHFGDGTRLSIL.

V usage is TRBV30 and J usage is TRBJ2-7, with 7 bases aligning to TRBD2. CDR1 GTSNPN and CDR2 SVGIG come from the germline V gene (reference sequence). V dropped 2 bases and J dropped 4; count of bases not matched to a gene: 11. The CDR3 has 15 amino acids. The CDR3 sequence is CAWSRGGIGLYEQYF. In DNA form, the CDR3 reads TGTGCCTGGAGTAGGGGAGGGATAGGGTTGTACGAGCAGTACTTC.

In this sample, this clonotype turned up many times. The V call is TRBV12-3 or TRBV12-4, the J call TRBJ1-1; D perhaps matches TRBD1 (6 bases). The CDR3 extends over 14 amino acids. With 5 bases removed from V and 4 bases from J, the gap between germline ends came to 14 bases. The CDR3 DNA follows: TGTGCCAGCAGTCCAGACAGAGGGGGCACTGAAGCTTTCTTT. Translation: CASSPDRGGTEAFF.

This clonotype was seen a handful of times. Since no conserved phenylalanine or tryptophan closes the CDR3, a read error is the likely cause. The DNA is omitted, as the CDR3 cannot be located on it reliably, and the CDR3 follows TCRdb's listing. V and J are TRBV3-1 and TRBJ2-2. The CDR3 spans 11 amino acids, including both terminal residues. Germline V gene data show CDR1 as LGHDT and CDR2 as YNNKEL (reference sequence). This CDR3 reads CASSQGRSRFL.

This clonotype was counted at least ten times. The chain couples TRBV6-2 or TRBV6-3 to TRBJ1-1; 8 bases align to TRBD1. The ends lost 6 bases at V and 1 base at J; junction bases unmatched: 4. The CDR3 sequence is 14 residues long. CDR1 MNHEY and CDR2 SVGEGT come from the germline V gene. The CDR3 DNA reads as TGTGCCAGCAGAAACCAGGGGGCGAACACTGAAGCTTTCTTT. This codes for CASRNQGANTEAFF.

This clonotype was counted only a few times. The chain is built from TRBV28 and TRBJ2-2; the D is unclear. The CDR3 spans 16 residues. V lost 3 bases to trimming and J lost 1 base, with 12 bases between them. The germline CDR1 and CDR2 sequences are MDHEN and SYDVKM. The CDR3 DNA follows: TGTGCCAGCAGTTTTCCCCTAAAGAGGAACACCGGGGAGCTGTTTTTT. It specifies CASSFPLKRNTGELFF.

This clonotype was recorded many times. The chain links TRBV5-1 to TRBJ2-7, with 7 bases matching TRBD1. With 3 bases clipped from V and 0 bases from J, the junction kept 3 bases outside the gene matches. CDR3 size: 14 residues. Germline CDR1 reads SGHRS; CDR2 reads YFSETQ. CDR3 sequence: CASSSTGPSYEQYF. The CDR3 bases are TGCGCCAGCAGCTCGACAGGGCCCTCCTACGAGCAGTACTTC.

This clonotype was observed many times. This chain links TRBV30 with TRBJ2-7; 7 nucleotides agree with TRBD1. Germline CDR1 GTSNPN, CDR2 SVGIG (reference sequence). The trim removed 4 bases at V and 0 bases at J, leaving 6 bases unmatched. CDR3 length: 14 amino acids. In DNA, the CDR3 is TGTGCCTGGACAGTAGGGGACAGCTCCTACGAGCAGTACTTC. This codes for CAWTVGDSSYEQYF.

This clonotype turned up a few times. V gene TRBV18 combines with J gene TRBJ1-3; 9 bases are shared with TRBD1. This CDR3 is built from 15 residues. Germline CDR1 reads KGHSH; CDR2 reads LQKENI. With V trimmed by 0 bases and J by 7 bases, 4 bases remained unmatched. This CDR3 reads CASSPPGQGVNTIYF. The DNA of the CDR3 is TGTGCCAGCTCACCACCGGGACAGGGTGTGAACACCATATATTTT.

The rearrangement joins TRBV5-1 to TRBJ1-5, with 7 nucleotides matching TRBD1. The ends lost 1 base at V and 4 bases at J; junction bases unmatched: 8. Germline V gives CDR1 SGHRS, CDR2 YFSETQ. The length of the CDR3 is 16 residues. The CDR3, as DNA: TGCGCCAGCAGCTTGCGGGGACAGCCTAAAAATCAGCCCCAGCATTTT. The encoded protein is CASSLRGQPKNQPQHF.